This T cell receptor beta chain was found in a study of molecular identifiers for immune sequencing clone quantification (dated by TCRdb to 2017 to 2018). About the full investigation: In a replicate experiment, RNA from roughly 20,000 or 100,000 naive CD8 T cells was split into five aliquots, four of which were sequenced. This methods study used CD8 T cells to benchmark TCR RNA copy counting and molecular-identifier clustering-based TCR repertoire sequencing (MIDCIRS).

The germline ends are 16 bases apart after V is trimmed by 7 bases and J by 9 bases. As encoded in the germline V gene (reference sequence), CDR1 is MNHNY while CDR2 is SVGAGI. The CDR3 runs 12 residues from the cysteine to the phenylalanine. Only the CDR3 part of the read is kept: 36 bases, read in frame from the first base. Libraries of naive CD8 T cells were generated from around 20,000 to 990,000 sorted cells, with 10%, 30% or 50% of the purified RNA used. Naive CD8 T cells were FACS-sorted as CD8+CD4-CCR7+CD45RA+ on a BD FACSAria II into RLT Plus buffer. To test detection sensitivity, Jurkat RNA equal to ten TCR copies was added to samples of about 17,000-1,100,000 naive CD8 T cells. Enrichment of CD8 T cells was done with RosetteSep CD8+ T Cell Enrichment Cocktail plus Ficoll-Paque, and ACK red cell lysis came afterward. Note on this clonotype: Its antigen remains undetermined. Base qualities are missing; no much larger clone stands one base away.

What the authors observed across the whole study: Highly expanded clone sizes could be underestimated because identical TCR molecules may share a barcode. Without barcode sub-clustering, chimeric consensus sequences inflated TCR diversity; chimeras reached as high as 47%. Approximately 3.3 recovered TCR RNA copies per cell were obtained by modeling, versus around 10 by digital PCR, implying a capture efficiency of 30% to 35%. The naive libraries included spiked-in Jurkat TCR RNA (around 9 copies' worth), and this Jurkat TCR RNA is not part of the donor repertoire. In CMV-specific effector cells, clones with more than 20 RNA copies contained over 98% of molecules, whereas in naive cells such clones contained under 1% of molecules. Spiked-in Jurkat TCR RNA equivalent to a single cell was reported to be detectable even among approximately 900,000 naive CD8 T cells.

Libraries were made using PCR. Reads for this sample came from an Illumina HiSeq 4000. Bulk TCR libraries were generated as previously described, with the TCR primers listed in Table S5 used. Purification of total RNA was performed with the Qiagen AllPrep DNA/RNA kit. Before analysis, reads from multiple sequencing runs of the same library were pooled. Turning to the authors' computational methods: Reads were retained only if the reads had an exact TCR constant sequence, and the retained reads were trimmed to 150 nt and grouped according to their 12-nt molecular barcodes. Reads inside each barcode group were sub-clustered using a 15% Levenshtein threshold, and a quality-weighted consensus sequence was constructed for each RNA molecule. Non-functional sequences were excluded, and lower-count sequences lying one edit away from another sequence were also excluded. Based on a fit of two negative binomial distributions, barcode sub-clusters having less than 20% of the maximum read count were discarded. TCRdb itself trimmed the public reads at Q25 with fastp, ran MiXCR and retained productive beta chains. Identical CDR3 proteins give one entry, which carries the most common genes and DNA. None of the V and J calls come from the authors' own analysis; TCRdb made them. Recorded for this sample are 60,000 to 70,000 distinct CDR3 sequences; about a sixth of them occurred a single time. The ten largest clones represent approximately 1.5% of the sample.

This receptor was taken from a human donor in good health. Some libraries in this study had Jurkat cell RNA spiked in. The rearranged chain carries TRBV6-6 and TRBJ2-7; TRBD1 is a possible D gene, resting on 7 matching bases. Sequencing was done on a sample of naive CD8+ T cells from blood, with Jurkat cell RNA spiked in. The cell subset or site label, read with the paper, signifies: FACS-sorted CD8+CD4-CCR7+CD45RA+ naive T cells. The DNA reads as follows: TGTGCCAGCACGGAGGGGGCGGTTGGGCAGTACTTC. Its coded protein is CASTEGAVGQYF.